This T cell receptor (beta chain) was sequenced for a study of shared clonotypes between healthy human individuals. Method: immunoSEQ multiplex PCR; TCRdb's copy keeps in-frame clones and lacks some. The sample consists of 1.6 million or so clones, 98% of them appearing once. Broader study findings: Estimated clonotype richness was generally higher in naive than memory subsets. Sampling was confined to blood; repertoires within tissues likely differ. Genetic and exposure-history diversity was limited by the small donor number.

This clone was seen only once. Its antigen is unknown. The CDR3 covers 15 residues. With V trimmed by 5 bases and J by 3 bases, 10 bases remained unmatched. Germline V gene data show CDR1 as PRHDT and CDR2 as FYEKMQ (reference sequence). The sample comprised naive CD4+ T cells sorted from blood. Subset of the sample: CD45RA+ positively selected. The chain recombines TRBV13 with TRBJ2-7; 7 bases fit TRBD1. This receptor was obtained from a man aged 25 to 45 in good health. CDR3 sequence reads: CASSLSRTGNYEQYF. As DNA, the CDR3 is TGTGCCAGCAGCCTATCTCGGACAGGAAACTACGAGCAGTACTTC.